This entry lists 6 T cell receptor beta chains sequenced from one sample in a study of human T cells and chemical hapten exposure. Time point: healthy volunteer bleed at 2 weeks. Total RNA extraction was carried out from unfractionated whole blood. TCRdb reanalysed the RACE reads using MiXCR and keeps one entry per CDR3 protein. The top ten hold 2.5% to 3.5% of the sample, which has tens of thousands of distinct CDR3 sequences, about 8.6% seen once. Sequenced sample: whole blood. These receptors originate from a female donor in good health. Some clones in this sample may be carry-over from other donors' samples.

This clonotype was detected ten times or more. The chain is built from TRBV10-3 and TRBJ2-7; D perhaps matches TRBD1 (6 bases). Germline CDR1 and CDR2: ENHRY and SYGVKD. The CDR3 covers 14 residues. Deletions cut 0 bases from V and 7 bases from J, with 13 bases between. The CDR3 coding sequence is TGTGCCATCAGTGAGTCATCACAGGGTAGAGAGCAGTACTTC. Amino acid sequence: CAISESSQGREQYF.

This clonotype is classed as medium-sized (0.01 to 0.1%). The gene calls are TRBV29-1 and TRBJ1-1, with 7 bases lining up with TRBD1. Trimming cost V 7 bases and J 3 bases; bases outside gene matches: 5. Germline CDR1 is SQVTM and CDR2 is ANQGSEA. The CDR3 runs 12 residues. CDR3 residues: CSADREDTEAFF. CDR3 bases: TGCAGCGCCGACAGGGAGGACACTGAAGCTTTCTTT.

This clonotype was found many times. The rearrangement joins TRBV20-1 to TRBJ2-3; 10 bases align to TRBD2. The CDR3 is 14 residues long. With 4 bases clipped from V and 5 bases from J, the junction kept 6 bases outside the gene matches. Germline V gene sequence: CDR1 DFQATT, CDR2 SNEGSKA (reference sequence). CDR3 protein: CSANHLAGEDTQYF. DNA for the CDR3: TGCAGTGCTAACCACCTAGCGGGAGAAGATACGCAGTATTTT.

This clonotype occurred a few times. The chain links TRBV11-1 to TRBJ1-1; D is uncertain. Germline CDR1 is SGHAT and CDR2 is FQDESV (reference sequence). V lost 3 bases, J lost 3 bases, and 14 bases lay in between. The CDR3 contains 15 residues. The CDR3 loop reads CASSLRGSWYTEAFF. As DNA, the CDR3 is TGTGCCAGCAGCTTGCGGGGTTCTTGGTACACTGAAGCTTTCTTT.

Ten or more counts support this clonotype. V gene TRBV2 combines with J gene TRBJ1-3, with a tentative D call TRBD1 (5 bases). Germline assignment: CDR1 SNHLY and CDR2 FYNNEI. Trimming pared 7 bases from V and 4 bases from J, leaving 8 bases between. CDR3 size: 12 residues. In nucleotides, the CDR3 is TGTGCCAGCATGGGGGAAGGAAACACCATATATTTT. Its translation: CASMGEGNTIYF.

The chain has TRBV15 and TRBJ1-1; D is unresolved. The CDR3 sequence is 14 residues long. Between the trimmed V and J ends, which lost 3 bases and 5 bases, there was a span of 13 bases. The germline V gene has CDR1 LNHNV and CDR2 YYDKDF (reference sequence). This chain's CDR3 is CATSRGRMGTEAFF. In nucleotides, the CDR3 is TGTGCCACCAGCAGGGGTCGGATGGGGACTGAAGCTTTCTTT.